The 8 T cell receptor beta chains in this list originate from one sample, sequenced in a study of monozygotic twins with inflammatory bowel disease. No DNA is given; TCRdb re-called the 5' RACE reads and lists each CDR3 protein once. This table holds around 370,000 distinct CDR3 sequences. Sequencing was done on a sample of blood. The receptors originated from a human donor with ulcerative colitis or Crohn's disease, or a healthy co-twin of an affected twin (not recorded which).

The chain recombines TRBV14 with TRBJ2-2. Germline loops: CDR1 SGHDN, CDR2 FVKESK. This CDR3 region has 17 residues. The CDR3 sequence is CASSQDDGRLNTGELFF.

This chain uses TRBV29-1 with TRBJ2-3. The germline gives CDR1 SQVTM, CDR2 ANQGSEA. The CDR3 sequence is 15 residues long. CDR3 sequence: CSVDGTQRSTDTQYF.

V gene TRBV12-3 or TRBV12-4 combines with J gene TRBJ2-1; TCRdb outputs TRBD1, but without DNA this stays unchecked. This CDR3 is built from 16 residues. The CDR3 here is CSSRVPGGSDHNEQFF.

The chain uses TRBV7-2 and TRBJ2-7. Germline V gene data show CDR1 as SGHTA and CDR2 as FQGNSA. There are 15 residues in the CDR3. CDR3 protein: CASSFDSFRSYEQYF. Together with reference TRBV7-2 and TRBJ2-7, the CDR3 gives the full variable domain: GAGVSQSPSNKVTEKGKDVELRCDPISGHTALYWYRQSLGQGLEFLIYFQGNSAPDKSGLPSDRFSAERTGGSVSTLTIQRTQQEDSAVYLCASSFDSFRSYEQYFGPGTRLTVT.

V is TRBV28 and J is TRBJ2-3; TCRdb's D gene call, TRBD2, goes unchecked for lack of DNA. CDR3 length equals 15 residues. Germline assignment: CDR1 MDHEN and CDR2 SYDVKM. The CDR3 sequence: CASSLPGLPTDTQYF.

The CDR3 sequence: CASSLRHSMNTEAFF. This chain connects TRBV4-1 to TRBJ1-1. The CDR3 runs to 15 residues. Germline V CDR1 and CDR2: MGHRA, YSYEKL.

The J gene is TRBJ2-7, the V gene TRBV5-4; TCRdb selects TRBD2, and the lack of DNA leaves this call unchecked. The CDR3 loop spans 15 amino acids. Germline lookup yields CDR1 SGHNT and CDR2 YYREEE (reference sequence). The chain's CDR3 is CASSAGGFEAYEQYF.

The V and J genes are TRBV5-1 and TRBJ2-7; TCRdb outputs TRBD1, but without DNA this stays unchecked. The CDR3 runs to 16 residues. CDR1 and CDR2 (germline): SGHRS, YFSETQ. CDR3 residues: CASRLGAGTPSYEQYF. Full variable domain (outside the CDR3, taken from reference TRBV5-1 and TRBJ2-7): KAGVTQTPRYLIKTRGQQVTLSCSPISGHRSVSWYQQTPGQGLQFLFEYFSETQRNKGNFPGRFSGRQFSNSRSEMNVSTLELGDSALYLCASRLGAGTPSYEQYFGPGTRLTVT.